This T cell receptor (beta chain) is from a study of shared clonotypes between healthy human individuals. Across several immunoSEQ plates, the genomic DNA of each subset was split evenly. Replicate PCRs from sorted subsets contained approximately 200 ng DNA, which is 29,000 or so T cell genomes. The data were produced by immunoSEQ multiplex PCR, yet TCRdb's version contains in-frame clones alone and is incomplete. Counted here are about 2.1 million clones, about 92% occurring once; the ten biggest clones make up 1.7%. Naive CD8 isolation took CD45RO-negative cells positively selected for CCR7 and excluded terminally differentiated effector memory CD45RA+ cells. The source of this sequence is a man between 18 and 35 years old in good health. Some clones in this sample may be carry-over from other donors' samples. The specimen sequenced was naive CD8+ T cells from PBMCs.

Here the CDR3 reads CASSARGYSPLHF. For the CDR3, the DNA is TGTGCCAGCAGTGCCAGGGGGTATTCACCCCTCCACTTT. The V call is TRBV28, the J call TRBJ1-6; 7 nucleotides align to TRBD1. V lost 5 bases, J lost 8 bases, and 3 bases stayed unmatched. There are 13 residues in the CDR3. Germline V gene lookup returns CDR1 MDHEN and CDR2 SYDVKM. Using reference TRBV28 and TRBJ1-6 for the parts outside the CDR3, the full variable domain is DVKVTQSSRYLVKRTGEKVFLECVQDMDHENMFWYRQDPGLGLRLIYFSYDVKMKEKGDIPEGYSVSREKKERFSLILESASTNQTSMYLCASSARGYSPLHFGNGTRLTVT.